The 24 T cell receptor beta chains in this list originate from one sample, sequenced in a study of regulatory T cells in long-lasting Graves disease. Construction of TCR beta libraries relied on iRepertoire HTBI primers and on Arm-PCR targeting CDR3 regions. MiXCR was run by TCRdb on the multiplex PCR reads, yielding one entry per CDR3 protein. The sample yields 600,000 to 850,000 distinct CDR3 sequences, 30% seen once. Time point noted: persistent/refractory GD, antithyroid drugs over 5 years with positive TRAb. With RNA extracted from PBMCs as input, the TCR library was made. The sequencing here drew on peripheral blood mononuclear cells (PBMCs), taken when the disease was refractory, from a patient treated with antithyroid drugs. The receptors were sampled from a female donor with Graves disease.

This clonotype was recorded a few times. The chain uses TRBV20-1 and TRBJ2-3, with 10 bases matching TRBD2. V lost 3 bases, J lost 0 bases, and 6 bases stayed unmatched. The CDR3 contains 16 residues. Germline loops: CDR1 DFQATT, CDR2 SNEGSKA (reference sequence). The CDR3, as DNA: TGCAGTGCTAGTCCCGAGACTAGCGGGAGCACAGATACGCAGTATTTT. It yields the protein CSASPETSGSTDTQYF.

This clonotype has only a few counts. The chain couples TRBV2 to TRBJ1-2, with TRBD1 matching over 10 bases. Germline-derived CDR1 and CDR2 are SNHLY and FYNNEI. Trimming at V came to 6 bases and at J to 3 bases, leaving 7 bases not matched to a gene. The CDR3 sequence is 15 residues long. The CDR3, as DNA: TGTGCCAGCAGCCCAGACAGGGGGCGGTACTATGGCTACACCTTC. Its protein product is CASSPDRGRYYGYTF.

The chain links TRBV14 to TRBJ1-2; weak D call: TRBD1 (6 bases). Deletions cut 2 bases from V and 2 bases from J, with 9 bases between. The V gene's germline CDR1 is SGHDN and CDR2 FVKESK. The CDR3 length is 14 residues. CDR3 coding DNA: TGTGCCAGCAGCCAAAACAGGGCAAACTATGGCTACACCTTC. This sequence encodes CASSQNRANYGYTF.

This clonotype was detected a few times. The chain couples TRBV6-1 to TRBJ1-6; TRBD1 is a possible D gene (6 bases). The CDR3 totals 14 residues. V was clipped by 7 bases and J by 7 bases, with 14 bases between them. CDR1 is MNHNS, CDR2 SASEGT, per germline. The CDR3 is CASNYRASNSPLHF. The DNA for the CDR3 is TGTGCCAGCAACTACAGGGCTTCAAATTCACCCCTCCACTTT.

The chain is built from TRBV28 and TRBJ1-2; D ambiguous. CDR1 is MDHEN and CDR2 is SYDVKM in the germline V gene. Deletions cut 8 bases from V and 5 bases from J, with 9 bases between. The CDR3 is 11 amino acids. The CDR3 sequence: CASLYLYGYTF. Here the CDR3 DNA reads TGTGCCAGCTTATACTTGTATGGCTACACCTTC.

This clonotype was seen only a few times. The chain recombines TRBV6-1 with TRBJ2-7, with D possibly matching TRBD1 (6 bases). The germline V and J ends were trimmed by 6 bases and 1 base, with 16 bases remaining between them. Germline assignment: CDR1 MNHNS and CDR2 SASEGT. CDR3 size: 15 residues. The CDR3 bases are TGTGCCAGCAGCCGGGACACGGTTGGATCCTACGAGCAGTACTTC. Protein sequence: CASSRDTVGSYEQYF.

The genes are TRBV28 and TRBJ2-5; D is possibly TRBD2 (5 bases). Per the germline V gene, CDR1 is MDHEN and CDR2 is SYDVKM. The CDR3 totals 14 residues. V lost 4 bases, J lost 10 bases, and 19 bases lay in between. CDR3 coding DNA: TGTGCCAGCAGTTCAAGGTCCACATCCGGGAACCAGTACTTC. Amino acids: CASSSRSTSGNQYF.

The gene calls are TRBV28 and TRBJ1-5, with unresolved D. The CDR3 is 11 residues long. CDR1 is MDHEN, CDR2 SYDVKM, per germline. The ends were cut back, 5 bases at V and 6 bases at J, with 5 bases in the middle. The CDR3 DNA reads TGTGCCAGCAGTAACATTCAGCCCCAGCATTTT. As protein: CASSNIQPQHF.

The chain is built from TRBV6-2 or TRBV6-3 and TRBJ1-2; TRBD1 is a possible D gene (6 bases). The CDR3 sequence is 15 residues long. V was cut by 4 bases and J by 3 bases, with 15 bases left in between. The germline V gene has CDR1 MNHEY and CDR2 SVGEGT. CDR3 DNA sequence: TGTGCCAGCAGTTCCCCGCGGGACAACTACTATGGCTACACCTTC. Its translation: CASSSPRDNYYGYTF.

The V call is TRBV29-1, the J call TRBJ2-7; D is unclear. There are 13 residues in the CDR3. Germline V gives CDR1 SQVTM, CDR2 ANQGSEA. Trimming left V 4 bases short and J 1 base short, with 11 bases between. CDR3 nucleotides: TGCAGCGTTGTTCGCCTTGGGTCCTACGAGCAGTACTTC. Translated: CSVVRLGSYEQYF.

V usage is TRBV29-1 and J usage is TRBJ2-5, with 8 bases that match TRBD2. Germline-derived CDR1 and CDR2 are SQVTM and ANQGSEA. The CDR3 consists of 14 residues. V shed 4 bases and J 5 bases; nucleotides not matched to a gene: 9. In DNA form, the CDR3 reads TGCAGCGTTGGCCAAGCGGGAGTATCTGAGACCCAGTACTTC. Residues: CSVGQAGVSETQYF.

This clonotype showed up just a few times. V is TRBV29-1 and J is TRBJ1-4, with D possibly TRBD1 on 6 matching bases. Germline V gene lookup returns CDR1 SQVTM and CDR2 ANQGSEA. V dropped 5 bases and J dropped 3 bases, with 10 bases sitting between them. The CDR3 is 13 amino acids. CDR3 nucleotides: TGCAGCGTTCAGGGGTCGGCTAATGAAAAACTGTTTTTT. Translated: CSVQGSANEKLFF. Filled out from reference TRBV29-1 and TRBJ1-4, the complete variable domain reads SAVISQKPSRDICQRGTSLTIQCQVDSQVTMMFWYRQQPGQSLTLIATANQGSEATYESGFVIDKFPISRPNLTFSTLTVSNMSPEDSSIYLCSVQGSANEKLFFGSGTQLSVL.

The CDR3 coding sequence is TGCGCCAGCAGCCGGTTCAGGGGAACGATCCAGGGTAGCAATCAGCCCCAGCATTTT. Translation gives CASSRFRGTIQGSNQPQHF. The rearrangement links TRBV5-1 to TRBJ1-5; D is possibly TRBD1 (6 bases). Germline values: CDR1 SGHRS, CDR2 YFSETQ. V was trimmed by 4 bases and J by 0 bases, leaving 23 bases between them. This CDR3 region has 19 residues.

This clonotype was counted ten times or more. This chain links TRBV6-9 with TRBJ1-1, with 9 bases aligning to TRBD1. With V trimmed by 3 bases and J by 8 bases, 10 bases remained unmatched. CDR1 and CDR2 from the germline V gene are MNHGY and SVAAGI. The length of the CDR3 is 15 residues. This CDR3 is CASSYGATGGKEAFF. The CDR3 nucleotides are TGTGCCAGCAGTTACGGCGCAACAGGGGGCAAGGAAGCTTTCTTT.

About this clonotype itself: An end of the junction differs from the germline gene, which may be a read error. The DNA of the CDR3 is TGCGCCAGCACAAGAGGGGACCGTGGCTATAGCTACACCTTC. Translated: CASTRGDRGYSYTF. The rearrangement uses TRBV5-1 and TRBJ1-2, with D maybe TRBD1 (5 bases). The CDR3 is 14 residues long. CDR1 is SGHRS, CDR2 YFSETQ, per germline.

The chain combines TRBV7-2 with TRBJ2-7, with 13 bases that match TRBD2. The J segment lost 1 base and the V segment lost 3 bases, leaving 3 bases of the junction unmatched. CDR3 length: 16 amino acids. Germline V gene lookup returns CDR1 SGHTA and CDR2 FQGNSA. The CDR3 is CASSLLTSGRSYEQYF. Written as DNA, the CDR3 is TGTGCCAGCAGCTTGTTGACTAGCGGGAGGTCCTACGAGCAGTACTTC.

The rearrangement links TRBV7-2 to TRBJ1-1; maybe TRBD1 (5 bases). Germline assignment: CDR1 SGHTA and CDR2 FQGNSA. V dropped 3 bases and J dropped 0 bases, with 14 bases sitting between them. There are 16 residues in the CDR3. This CDR3 reads CASSLVVLGLNTEAFF. The CDR3 DNA sequence: TGTGCCAGCAGCTTGGTCGTTTTGGGGCTGAACACTGAAGCTTTCTTT.

This chain connects TRBV10-3 to TRBJ2-5, with a weak D call TRBD2 (6 bases). This CDR3 has 14 amino acids. V shed 0 bases and J shed 5 bases, with 10 bases lying between them. CDR1 and CDR2 from the germline V gene are ENHRY and SYGVKD. The CDR3 sequence: CAISESGGEETQYF. The CDR3 nucleotides read TGTGCCATCAGTGAGTCCGGGGGAGAGGAGACCCAGTACTTC.

The CDR3 DNA is TGTGCCAGTAGTATACCAGGGGTGGCCAAAAACATTCAGTACTTC. Its protein product is CASSIPGVAKNIQYF. The V call is TRBV19, the J call TRBJ2-4; tentatively, D is TRBD1 (6 bases). Germline loops: CDR1 LNHDA, CDR2 SQIVND (reference sequence). Trimming removed 2 bases at V and 1 base at J, with 9 bases between. The CDR3 spans 15 residues.

The chain joins TRBV12-3 or TRBV12-4 to TRBJ1-1, with D perhaps TRBD1 (5 bases). This CDR3 comprises 15 residues. V was cut by 0 bases and J by 1 base, with 9 bases left in between. The CDR3 here is CASSLAAGKNTEAFF. The CDR3 nucleotides are TGTGCCAGCAGTTTAGCGGCAGGGAAGAACACTGAAGCTTTCTTT.

This clonotype appeared many times. The chain joins TRBV25-1 to TRBJ1-2; D remains ambiguous. V was trimmed by 0 bases and J by 3 bases, leaving 8 bases between them. Germline CDR1 and CDR2: MGHDK and SYGVNS. The CDR3 covers 14 residues. CDR3 sequence: CASSEYATDYGYTF. CDR3 DNA sequence: TGTGCCAGCAGTGAATATGCGACGGACTATGGCTACACCTTC.

The CDR3 loop reads CASSIPGENQPQHF. CDR3 DNA sequence: TGTGCCAGCAGCATACCGGGAGAGAATCAGCCCCAGCATTTT. The rearrangement uses TRBV7-9 and TRBJ1-5, with D unclear. Germline V gene sequence: CDR1 SEHNR, CDR2 FQNEAQ (reference sequence). The CDR3 has 14 amino acids. Trimming removed 5 bases from V and 4 bases from J, with 12 bases in between.

This rearrangement joins TRBV5-1 to TRBJ2-2, with TRBD1 matching over 8 bases. V lost 0 bases, J lost 0 bases, and 4 bases stayed unmatched. Looked up from germline, CDR1 is SGHRS and CDR2 is YFSETQ. There are 17 residues in the CDR3. The CDR3 is CASSLGPGGSNTGELFF. CDR3 coding DNA: TGCGCCAGCAGCTTGGGCCCAGGGGGCTCGAACACCGGGGAGCTGTTTTTT.

This clonotype has a count of ten or more. The chain couples TRBV6-2 or TRBV6-3 to TRBJ2-5, with TRBD1 as a possible D gene (6 bases). Germline values: CDR1 MNHEY, CDR2 SVGEGT. V lost 1 base and J lost 5, with 20 bases in between. CDR3 length: 17 residues. The CDR3 reads CASSYLAPTQGGETQYF. CDR3 nucleotide sequence: TGTGCCAGCAGTTACTTGGCCCCAACACAGGGTGGGGAGACCCAGTACTTC.